The following is a TCR beta chain sequence with its context. This specimen comes from a study of shared clonotypes between healthy human individuals. Study-level information: Three men and a couple of women, aged 18 to 49, were donors.

Germline V gene lookup returns CDR1 MDHEN and CDR2 SYDVKM. Trimming took off 5 bases at V and 5 bases at J, with 22 bases between the two ends. The CDR3 runs 18 residues. In the naive CD8 group, cells lacked CD45RO and were positively selected for CCR7, so terminally differentiated effector memory CD45RA+ cells were left out. TCRdb's table, derived via immunoSEQ multiplex PCR, lists solely in-frame clones and lacks some. The sample shows some 740,000 clones, 80% to 95% of them seen only once. The sample was naive CD8+ T cells sorted from blood. This sequence was found in a man aged 25 to 45 in good health. The rearrangement links TRBV28 to TRBJ2-6; D remains ambiguous. In DNA, the CDR3 is TGTGCCAGCAGTACTGCGCGCTTGACACAAAGTCGGGCCAACGTCCTGACTTTC. It codes for CASSTARLTQSRANVLTF.